A single T cell receptor beta chain is shown here with its context. Its antigen is unknown. These data belong to a study of CXCR3-negative and CXCR3-positive naive CD8 T cells. Study-level points and caveats: Within a donor, both naive subsets shared TRBV-TRBJ usage, unlike memory cells.

The CDR3 runs to 14 residues. Germline-derived CDR1 and CDR2 are SGHKS and YYEKEE (reference sequence). The TRB cDNA libraries were prepared by 5' RACE with UMI labels. TCRdb re-called the 5' RACE reads and gives one entry per CDR3 protein, without DNA. The listing records about 43,000 distinct CDR3 sequences. This chain connects TRBV5-5 to TRBJ1-2; TCRdb calls TRBD1, which cannot be checked without DNA. The sequencing sample was made of memory CD8+ T cells from blood. The TCR originated in a human donor in good health. Some clones in this sample may be carry-over from other donors' samples. CDR3: CASSDTRGGDGYTF.